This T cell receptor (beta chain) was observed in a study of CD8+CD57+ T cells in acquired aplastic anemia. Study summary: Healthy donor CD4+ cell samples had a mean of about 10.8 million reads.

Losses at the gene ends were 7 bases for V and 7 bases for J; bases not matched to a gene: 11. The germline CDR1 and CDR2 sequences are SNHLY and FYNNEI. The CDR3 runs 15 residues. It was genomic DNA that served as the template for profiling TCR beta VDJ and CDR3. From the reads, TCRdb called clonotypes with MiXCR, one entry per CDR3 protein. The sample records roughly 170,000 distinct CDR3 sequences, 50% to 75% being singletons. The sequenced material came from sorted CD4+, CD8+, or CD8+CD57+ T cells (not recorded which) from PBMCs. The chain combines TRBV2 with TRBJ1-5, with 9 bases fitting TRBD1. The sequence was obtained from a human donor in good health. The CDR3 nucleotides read TGTGCCAGCACTCAACAGGGGGCTCCCACACAGCCCCAGCATTTT. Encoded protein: CASTQQGAPTQPQHF.